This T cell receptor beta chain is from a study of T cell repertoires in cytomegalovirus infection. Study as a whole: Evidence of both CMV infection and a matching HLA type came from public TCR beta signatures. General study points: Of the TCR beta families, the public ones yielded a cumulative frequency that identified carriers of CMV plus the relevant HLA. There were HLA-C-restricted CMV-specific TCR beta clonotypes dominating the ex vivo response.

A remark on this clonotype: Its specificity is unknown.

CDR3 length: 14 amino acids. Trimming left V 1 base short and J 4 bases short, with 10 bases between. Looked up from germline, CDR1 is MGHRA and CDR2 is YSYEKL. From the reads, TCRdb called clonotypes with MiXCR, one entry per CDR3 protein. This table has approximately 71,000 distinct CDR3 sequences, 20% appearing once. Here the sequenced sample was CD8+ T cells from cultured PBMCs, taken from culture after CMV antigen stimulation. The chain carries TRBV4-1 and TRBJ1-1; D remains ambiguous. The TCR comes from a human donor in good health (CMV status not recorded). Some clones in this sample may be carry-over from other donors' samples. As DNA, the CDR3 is TGCGCCAGCAGCCAAGGCCCGGCGGGCACTGAAGCTTTCTTT. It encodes CASSQGPAGTEAFF.